Given below is one T cell receptor (beta chain) in context. This clonotype was seen a handful of times. No cognate antigen has been identified for it. It has no much larger one-base neighbor in the sample; base qualities were not kept. This specimen belongs to a study of T-cell memory formation after mild COVID-19 (dated by TCRdb to 2020 to 2023). Context from the whole study: Most TCR sequence clusters were specific to one of the two donors. Longitudinal TCRalpha and TCRbeta repertoire sequencing tracked T-cell clones expanding and contracting after mild COVID-19 in a couple of donors. The cohort comprised two young, previously healthy adult volunteers, one female and one male. Findings and caveats that apply to the study as a whole: Some responding clones were detected in pre-infection memory, which suggested that pre-existing cross-reactive memory T cells had joined the SARS-CoV-2 response. The second-wave clones that peaked on day 37 were not confirmed to be SARS-CoV-2 specific. Only a couple of mild cases were covered in the study, and larger cohorts including severe cases with pre-infection samples were considered necessary. Clones contracting from day 15 to 85 had balanced CD4/CD8 phenotypes, while a second wave expanding from day 15 to 37 was biased towards CD4+. Contracting CD4+ clones were located mainly in the CM and EM memory subsets, whereas CD8+ clones were found to be enriched in EMRA.

Ficoll-Paque density gradient centrifugation was the method used to isolate PBMCs. Taken from the germline V gene, the CDR1 and CDR2 loops are MNHEY and SVGEGT. The CDR3 spans 14 residues, from the cysteine through the phenylalanine. The kept DNA is CDR3 alone, 42 bases in frame from the first base. At the junction V is shortened by 2 bases and J by 3 bases, with 11 bases in between. The data were produced on an Illumina NovaSeq 6000. Using 5'RACE with constant-segment primers, TCRalpha and TCRbeta cDNA libraries were constructed, with sample barcodes and unique molecular identifiers added in the process. RNA was extracted from every sample with Trizol reagent. Amplification of the libraries took two PCR steps, and the second step added a second sample barcode plus Illumina TruSeq adapters. Sequencing of libraries was performed on an Illumina NovaSeq with 2 x 150 bp paired-end reads. Per the source publication's procedure: Demultiplexing of reads and collapsing into UMI-guided consensus sequences were performed with migec v1.2.7. Using mixcr v2.1.11, the UMI consensuses were aligned to TRA and TRB V and J templates and assembled into clonotypes. A clonotype was counted as expanded or contracted only if both edgeR and NoisET called the change significant, with noise models trained on biological replicates. For edgeR calls, the cutoffs were a false discovery rate-adjusted p below 0.01 and a log2 fold-change threshold of 1. PCA with hierarchical clustering of max-normalized trajectories of the 1000 most abundant clonotypes was used as exploratory dynamics analysis. Separately sequenced CD4+ and CD8+ repertoires were used to assign the CD4 or CD8 phenotype of responding clones. TCRdb redid the processing of the public reads, applying fastp at Q25 and MiXCR, and retained in-frame beta chains. Duplicate CDR3 protein sequences are folded into a single record with the most common DNA and genes. The authors' filters were not applied to this entry. A total of about 110,000 distinct CDR3 sequences appear in this sample, around 11% of them only once. Of the sample, around 27% is held by the ten largest clones.

The clonotype comes from an adult woman who had mild COVID-19 (a few samples of this study predate the infection). The sample titles of this study are shuffled in the database, so cell type and time point are left out; the donor was told from shared clones. The V gene is TRBV6-2 or TRBV6-3 and the J gene is TRBJ2-7; TRBD2 is possibly the D segment (5 matching bases). Material: PBMCs or a T cell subset sorted from them (not recorded which). The sequenced DNA is TGTGCCAGCAGTTACGAGGGTTTTCACTACGAGCAGTACTTC. Its protein reads: CASSYEGFHYEQYF.